The 14 T cell receptor beta chains below come from one sample, sequenced in a study of CD8+ T cells in alopecia areata. cDNA prepared by RNA extraction and subsequent reverse transcription served as the template for sequencing. Libraries were prepared by immunoSEQ multiplex PCR; TCRdb keeps only in-frame clonotypes and omits some of them. Of about 130,000 clones in the sample, around 49% were seen once. Sequenced material: CD8+ T cells sorted from blood, taken at week 0. The receptor set was obtained from a human donor with alopecia areata.

This clone appeared a few times. The chain is built from TRBV29-1 and TRBJ1-1; perhaps TRBD1 as D (6 bases). Per germline, CDR1 SQVTM and CDR2 ANQGSEA. Trimming removed 0 bases from V and 3 bases from J, with 14 bases in between. This CDR3 has 15 amino acids. Written as DNA, the CDR3 is TGCAGCGTTGAAGATTGGGCAGGGGAGGACACTGAAGCTTTCTTT. It is translated as CSVEDWAGEDTEAFF.

About this clone itself: The junction departs from the called germline gene at one end, perhaps through a read error. This chain connects TRBV7-9 to TRBJ1-2; D not certain. CDR3 size: 10 residues. The germline CDR1 and CDR2 sequences are SEHNR and FQNEAQ (reference sequence). CDR3 sequence (DNA): TGTGCCAGCAGCTTAGGGCAGCTCGCCTTC. This sequence encodes CASSLGQLAF.

About this clone: The sample holds other DNA sequences that translate to the same CDR3. This rearrangement joins TRBV6-5 to TRBJ1-1; possible D gene TRBD1, 5 bases. V was pared by 0 bases and J by 5 bases, with 7 bases between. Germline values: CDR1 MNHEY, CDR2 SVGAGI. The CDR3 sequence is 13 residues long. The CDR3 is CASSYSRGTEAFF. The DNA for the CDR3 is TGTGCCAGCAGTTACTCCCGGGGGACTGAAGCTTTCTTT.

V is TRBV27 and J is TRBJ1-2, with 12 bases aligning to TRBD1. The CDR3 loop spans 15 amino acids. V lost 8 bases to trimming and J lost 2 bases; unmatched junction nucleotides: 6. Germline loops: CDR1 MNHEY, CDR2 SMNVEV (reference sequence). CDR3 sequence: CASGGQGALNYGYTF. CDR3 bases: TGTGCCAGCGGGGGACAGGGGGCGTTAAACTATGGCTACACCTTC.

The rearrangement joins TRBV27 to TRBJ2-5, with TRBD2 matching over 13 bases. The CDR3 runs 16 residues. Germline trimming cut 1 base from V and 6 bases from J; bases unmatched to any gene: 5. CDR1 is MNHEY, CDR2 SMNVEV, per germline (reference sequence). Here the CDR3 reads CASSLLLAGGPQTQYF. In nucleotides, the CDR3 is TGTGCCAGCAGTTTATTACTAGCGGGGGGGCCTCAGACCCAGTACTTC.

This clone was counted many times. J is TRBJ2-2 and V is TRBV6-4; D uncertain. The V gene's germline CDR1 is MRHNA and CDR2 SNTAGT. V dropped 4 bases and J dropped 4 bases, with 4 bases sitting between them. This CDR3 has 12 residues. The chain's CDR3 is CASSGGTGELFF. The CDR3 DNA reads TGTGCCAGCAGTGGGGGCACCGGGGAGCTGTTTTTT.

A note on this clone: Other DNA variants within this sample encode the same CDR3. The chain couples TRBV27 to TRBJ1-1, with D tentatively TRBD1 (6 bases). This CDR3 has 13 amino acids. Germline assignment: CDR1 MNHEY and CDR2 SMNVEV (reference sequence). V was shortened by 5 bases and J by 1 base, with 8 bases between the two germline ends. Written as DNA, the CDR3 is TGTGCCAGCAGTCTAGGGGGGAACACTGAAGCTTTCTTT. This translates into CASSLGGNTEAFF.

The chain couples TRBV5-6 to TRBJ2-7; 13 bases are shared with TRBD2. With 3 bases clipped from V and 2 bases from J, the junction kept 5 bases outside the gene matches. CDR1 is SGHDT and CDR2 is YYEEEE in the germline V gene. The CDR3 runs to 16 residues. Here the CDR3 reads CASSSLTSGGAYEQYF. The CDR3 region has the DNA TGTGCCAGCAGCTCGCTAACTAGCGGGGGGGCCTACGAGCAGTACTTC.

This chain connects TRBV27 to TRBJ1-1; D unresolved. Germline CDR1 and CDR2: MNHEY and SMNVEV (reference sequence). With 8 bases removed from V and 14 bases from J, the gap between germline ends came to 15 bases. The CDR3 totals 10 residues. The CDR3 region has the DNA TGTGCCAGCGGTCCCCACGGTGTGTTCTTT. This sequence encodes CASGPHGVFF.

The V and J genes are TRBV2 and TRBJ1-6; weak D call: TRBD1 (5 bases). The ends were cut back, 0 bases at V and 6 bases at J, with 9 bases in the middle. CDR3 length: 15 amino acids. The germline V gene has CDR1 SNHLY and CDR2 FYNNEI. Here the CDR3 reads CASSEARQLNSPLHF. The CDR3 DNA sequence: TGTGCCAGCAGTGAAGCGCGACAGCTTAATTCACCCCTCCACTTT.

The gene calls are TRBV27 and TRBJ1-1; TRBD1 matches at 8 bases. There are 14 residues in the CDR3. V was pared by 6 bases and J by 4 bases, with 7 bases of the junction left unmatched. From germline, CDR1 is MNHEY and CDR2 SMNVEV (reference sequence). The CDR3 loop reads CASRPGGSGTEAFF. CDR3 in DNA: TGTGCCAGCAGACCAGGGGGCTCGGGCACTGAAGCTTTCTTT.

This chain links TRBV30 with TRBJ2-2, with no clear D. Germline CDR1 is GTSNPN and CDR2 is SVGIG (reference sequence). The ends were cut back, 7 bases at V and 3 bases at J, with 9 bases in the middle. CDR3 length equals 12 residues. In nucleotides, the CDR3 is TGTGCCTCCCCATCGGACACCGGGGAGCTGTTTTTT. It encodes CASPSDTGELFF.

The CDR3 region has the DNA TGTGCCAGCAGTGAGGACCCTGGGGGTTCACCCCTCCACTTT. Its protein product is CASSEDPGGSPLHF. The J gene is TRBJ1-6, the V gene TRBV25-1; D is perhaps TRBD1 (5 bases). Germline CDR1 is MGHDK and CDR2 is SYGVNS. The CDR3 loop spans 14 amino acids. Trimming cost V 3 bases and J 9 bases, with 12 bases left between them.

The chain is built from TRBV29-1 and TRBJ2-3; TRBD2 might be the D (6 bases). This CDR3 has 14 residues. The germline gives CDR1 SQVTM, CDR2 ANQGSEA. Trimming pared 7 bases from V and 4 bases from J, leaving 18 bases between. The CDR3 bases are TGCAGCGCCCCCCTTACTAGCCCGCCAGATACGCAGTATTTT. Translating it yields CSAPLTSPPDTQYF.